The 25 T cell receptor beta chains below were found in one sample sequenced in a study of monozygotic twins with inflammatory bowel disease. For each CDR3 protein, TCRdb gives one entry from its re-call of the 5' RACE reads, without DNA. In all, the sample yields around 450,000 distinct CDR3 sequences. Input material: blood. Source of these receptors: a human donor with ulcerative colitis or Crohn's disease, or a healthy co-twin of an affected twin (not recorded which).

CDR3 in amino acids: CASGSSGQGRNTINF. The chain is built from TRBV28 and TRBJ1-3; TCRdb's D call of TRBD1 is untestable without DNA. Germline V CDR1 and CDR2: MDHEN, SYDVKM. The CDR3 is made up of 15 amino acids.

V usage is TRBV2 and J usage is TRBJ1-1. Germline V CDR1 and CDR2: SNHLY, FYNNEI. The CDR3 is 14 residues long. This CDR3 is CAAGGIGAETEAFF.

This rearrangement joins TRBV12-3 or TRBV12-4 to TRBJ1-5. The CDR3 consists of 14 residues. CDR3 sequence reads: CASSFGGSREPQHF.

The gene calls are TRBV4-1 and TRBJ2-1; no DNA is available, so the TRBD2 call from TCRdb remains unchecked. The CDR3 sequence is 21 residues long. CDR1 is MGHRA, CDR2 YSYEKL, per germline. CDR3 sequence reads: CASSQVYGKGGYQREGNEQFF.

The V and J genes are TRBV6-1 and TRBJ1-5; the TCRdb call, TRBD1, lacks DNA for checking. Germline CDR1 is MNHNS and CDR2 is SASEGT. The CDR3 is 13 residues long. CDR3 protein: CASRQTGNQPQHF.

The chain links TRBV29-1 to TRBJ2-7; TCRdb indicates TRBD1, and absent DNA this call remains unverified. CDR1 SQVTM and CDR2 ANQGSEA come from the germline V gene. The CDR3 length is 12 residues. The CDR3 loop is CSVGPGGYEQYF.

CDR3 sequence: CASSGVSTDTQYF. V gene TRBV19 combines with J gene TRBJ2-3. The CDR3 has 13 residues. Germline V gene sequence: CDR1 LNHDA, CDR2 SQIVND (reference sequence).

The V and J genes are TRBV19 and TRBJ1-3; lacking DNA, the TRBD1 call made by TCRdb goes unchecked. Germline CDR1 reads LNHDA; CDR2 reads SQIVND (reference sequence). This CDR3 contains 13 residues. The chain's CDR3 is CATQDRAGNTIYF.

The chain couples TRBV19 to TRBJ1-1. The length of the CDR3 is 16 residues. The germline gives CDR1 LNHDA, CDR2 SQIVND (reference sequence). The CDR3 loop is CASSIGGLDFITEAFF.

This chain uses TRBV10-3 with TRBJ1-4. The germline CDR1 and CDR2 sequences are ENHRY and SYGVKD. The CDR3 totals 15 residues. The CDR3 here is CAISESLKDSEKLFF.

V is TRBV5-1 and J is TRBJ2-1. CDR3 length equals 15 residues. CDR1 is SGHRS and CDR2 is YFSETQ in the germline V gene. The CDR3 sequence is CASSEDRASYNEQFF. Filled out from reference TRBV5-1 and TRBJ2-1, the complete variable domain reads KAGVTQTPRYLIKTRGQQVTLSCSPISGHRSVSWYQQTPGQGLQFLFEYFSETQRNKGNFPGRFSGRQFSNSRSEMNVSTLELGDSALYLCASSEDRASYNEQFFGPGTRLTVL.

The CDR3 spells CASSQESGRGEQFF. V gene TRBV4-3 combines with J gene TRBJ2-1; TCRdb proposes TRBD1, but this gene call is untestable without DNA. The CDR3 consists of 14 residues. Looked up from germline, CDR1 is LGHNA and CDR2 is YSLEER.

V usage is TRBV19 and J usage is TRBJ2-4; the TRBD1 assignment by TCRdb is unverifiable without DNA. The CDR3 runs 16 residues. Germline values: CDR1 LNHDA, CDR2 SQIVND (reference sequence). CDR3: CASSDVQGGVKNIQYF.

The rearrangement joins TRBV20-1 to TRBJ2-1; TCRdb names TRBD2, which stays unverified in the absence of DNA. This CDR3 contains 15 residues. The V gene's germline CDR1 is DFQATT and CDR2 SNEGSKA (reference sequence). This chain's CDR3 is CSAPLGVAGYNEQFF.

The chain is built from TRBV4-1 and TRBJ1-3. The CDR3 sequence is 15 residues long. Germline V CDR1 and CDR2: MGHRA, YSYEKL. CDR3 amino acids: CASSQDQLSGNTIYF.

V is TRBV20-1 and J is TRBJ1-4. The CDR3 is made up of 13 amino acids. In germline, CDR1 is DFQATT, CDR2 SNEGSKA (reference sequence). CDR3 sequence: CSARGALNEKLFF.

This chain links TRBV18 with TRBJ2-2; TCRdb lists TRBD2, though no DNA is available to test this call. Germline CDR1 reads KGHSH; CDR2 reads LQKENI. The CDR3 runs to 16 residues. The chain's CDR3 is CATPSAGTSGTGELFF.

V is TRBV20-1 and J is TRBJ2-2; TCRdb's D gene call, TRBD1, goes unchecked for lack of DNA. The CDR3 totals 16 residues. The germline V gene has CDR1 DFQATT and CDR2 SNEGSKA (reference sequence). The CDR3 sequence: CSAQPAETGNTGELFF.

The chain carries TRBV7-2 and TRBJ2-2; with no DNA, the TCRdb D assignment of TRBD1 cannot be verified. The CDR3 loop spans 13 amino acids. Germline lookup yields CDR1 SGHTA and CDR2 FQGNSA. The CDR3 region is CASSPQQGTELFF. The variable domain in full, with the rest retrieved from reference TRBV7-2 and TRBJ2-2, is GAGVSQSPSNKVTEKGKDVELRCDPISGHTALYWYRQSLGQGLEFLIYFQGNSAPDKSGLPSDRFSAERTGGSVSTLTIQRTQQEDSAVYLCASSPQQGTELFFGEGSRLTVL.

The gene calls are TRBV20-1 and TRBJ2-3; TCRdb names TRBD1, which stays unverified in the absence of DNA. CDR3 length: 15 amino acids. Germline V gene sequence: CDR1 DFQATT, CDR2 SNEGSKA (reference sequence). CDR3 sequence reads: CSGSAPGGGTDTQYF.

The J gene is TRBJ2-7, the V gene TRBV7-2; TCRdb lists TRBD2, though no DNA is available to test this call. The CDR3 totals 14 residues. Germline assignment: CDR1 SGHTA and CDR2 FQGNSA. Here the CDR3 reads CASSPSTSVGEQYF.

V gene TRBV19 combines with J gene TRBJ2-5; TCRdb designates TRBD1, a call that cannot be tested without DNA. The CDR3 runs 15 residues. CDR1 and CDR2 from the germline V gene are LNHDA and SQIVND (reference sequence). The CDR3 here is CASSTSSQGGETQYF.

V and J are TRBV4-3 and TRBJ2-7. CDR3 size: 13 residues. Germline CDR1 is LGHNA and CDR2 is YSLEER. The CDR3 sequence: CASSQEQNYEQYF.

V usage is TRBV3-1 and J usage is TRBJ2-7. This CDR3 region has 14 residues. Germline lookup yields CDR1 LGHDT and CDR2 YNNKEL (reference sequence). CDR3 in amino acids: CASSQPNPTSEQYF.

The chain combines TRBV18 with TRBJ2-3; checking the TCRdb D call of TRBD2 is not possible without DNA. Germline values: CDR1 KGHSH, CDR2 LQKENI. CDR3 length: 15 residues. This CDR3 is CASSPGSGNSDTQYF.